The next 24 T cell receptor beta chains were all read from a single sample in a study of blood T cell repertoires in COVID-19. Assay: immunoSEQ multiplex PCR; the TCRdb copy retains only in-frame clones and omits some. The sample includes 110,000 or so clones, about 88% of them seen just once. Sequencing was carried out using peripheral blood. The receptor set was obtained from an older woman who had recovered from COVID-19.

The chain has TRBV10-1 and TRBJ1-1, with 10 positions matching TRBD1. This CDR3 is 13 amino acids long. CDR1 WNHNN and CDR2 SYGVQD come from the germline V gene (reference sequence). V trimming: 7 bases; J trimming: 8 bases; junction bases outside the gene matches: 7. CDR3: CASTSPGQGEAFF. Here the CDR3 DNA reads TGCGCCAGCACTTCCCCGGGACAGGGGGAAGCTTTCTTT.

The chain combines TRBV9 with TRBJ2-3, with TRBD2 identical over 8 bases. The CDR3 totals 15 residues. CDR1 SGDLS and CDR2 YYNGEE come from the germline V gene. V lost 5 bases, J lost 1 base, and 6 bases stayed unmatched. The CDR3 region has the DNA TGTGCCAGCAGGGGAGGAGCGGGGGGCACAGATACGCAGTATTTT. Translating it yields CASRGGAGGTDTQYF.

The chain joins TRBV6-5 to TRBJ2-1; no firm D call. CDR1 and CDR2 (germline): MNHEY, SVGAGI. The length of the CDR3 is 15 residues. Between the trimmed V and J ends, which lost 2 bases and 7 bases, there was a span of 15 bases. CDR3 loop: CASSYRLTTVNEQFF. CDR3 DNA sequence: TGTGCCAGCAGTTACCGTCTAACTACCGTTAATGAGCAGTTCTTC.

This chain links TRBV4-3 with TRBJ2-5; 7 bases align to TRBD2. V lost 4 bases and J lost 1; bases outside the gene matches: 3. From germline, CDR1 is LGHNA and CDR2 YSLEER. The CDR3 totals 14 residues. This CDR3 is CASSPQRGQETQYF. CDR3 bases: TGCGCCAGCAGCCCCCAGCGGGGCCAAGAGACCCAGTACTTC.

The chain has TRBV2 and TRBJ2-1, with a weak D call TRBD2 (6 bases). Germline V CDR1 and CDR2: SNHLY, FYNNEI. The CDR3 runs 14 residues. V was cut by 7 bases and J by 4 bases, with 14 bases left in between. The CDR3 nucleotides are TGTGCCAGCACCCCGGAGGAGGGTTACAATGAGCAGTTCTTC. As protein: CASTPEEGYNEQFF.

This rearrangement joins TRBV19 to TRBJ1-6; 8 nucleotides align to TRBD1. Germline lookup yields CDR1 LNHDA and CDR2 SQIVND (reference sequence). Trimming cost V 4 bases and J 11 bases; bases outside gene matches: 7. The CDR3 is made up of 14 amino acids. The CDR3 DNA sequence: TGTGCCAGTAGTAGGACAGGGTCCCTTGCACCCCTCCACTTT. Amino acid sequence: CASSRTGSLAPLHF.

The rearrangement uses TRBV23-1 and TRBJ1-5, with TRBD1 matching over 8 bases. TRBV23-1 is sorted into the ORF group, with uncertain function. This CDR3 spans 16 amino acids. The J segment lost 0 bases and the V segment lost 4 bases, leaving 5 bases of the junction unmatched. The chain's CDR3 is CASSRGQDYSNQPQHF. The CDR3 DNA sequence: TGCGCCAGCAGTCGGGGACAGGATTATAGCAATCAGCCCCAGCATTTT.

The chain is built from TRBV29-1 and TRBJ2-3; D possibly corresponds to TRBD2 (5 bases). Between the trimmed V and J ends, which lost 8 bases and 0 bases, there was a span of 15 bases. Germline values: CDR1 SQVTM, CDR2 ANQGSEA. The CDR3 runs 14 residues. As DNA, the CDR3 is TGCAGCCTAGGAACGAGGGCTAGCACAGATACGCAGTATTTT. This translates into CSLGTRASTDTQYF.

The CDR3 DNA follows: TGTGCCAGCAGCCGGGGGACAGAGAATGAAAAACTGTTTTTT. The encoded protein is CASSRGTENEKLFF. The chain employs TRBV9 and TRBJ1-4, with TRBD1 matching over 7 bases. CDR1 and CDR2 (germline): SGDLS, YYNGEE. This CDR3 contains 14 residues. J was trimmed by 5 bases and V by 4 bases; bases with no gene match: 5.

V gene TRBV6-2 or TRBV6-3 combines with J gene TRBJ2-7; TRBD1 agrees at 7 bases. Germline V CDR1 and CDR2: MNHEY, SVGEGT. V shed 5 bases, J shed 3 bases, and the junction held 4 bases outside the gene matches. The CDR3 contains 13 residues. CDR3 region: CASSRDRDYEQYF. CDR3 DNA sequence: TGTGCCAGCAGTCGCGACAGGGACTACGAGCAGTACTTC.

The CDR3 nucleotides are TGTGCCAGCAGCTTAGGCACAGGGGACGACTATGGCTACACCTTC. It is translated as CASSLGTGDDYGYTF. The chain links TRBV7-9 to TRBJ1-2; 7 bases are shared with TRBD1. Germline V gene data show CDR1 as SEHNR and CDR2 as FQNEAQ (reference sequence). This CDR3 has 15 residues. V was clipped by 1 base and J by 3 bases; unmatched bases: 5.

The rearrangement uses TRBV7-9 and TRBJ2-6; D is unresolved. Germline lookup yields CDR1 SEHNR and CDR2 FQNEAQ (reference sequence). CDR3 length equals 15 residues. The V end was cut by 0 bases, the J end by 0 bases, with 3 bases between. In nucleotides, the CDR3 is TGTGCCAGCAGCTTAGCCGGCTCTGGGGCCAACGTCCTGACTTTC. Amino acids: CASSLAGSGANVLTF.

The rearrangement uses TRBV27 and TRBJ1-1; D is perhaps TRBD1 (6 bases). Trimming shortened V by 7 bases and J by 4 bases, and 13 bases separated the two germline ends. The CDR3 length is 13 residues. Germline CDR1 and CDR2: MNHEY and SMNVEV (reference sequence). The CDR3 region has the DNA TGTGCCAGCAATCTGAGGGGGGGCACTGAAGCTTTCTTT. As protein: CASNLRGGTEAFF.

The CDR3 here is CASSYRQSTDTQYF. DNA of the CDR3: TGTGCCAGCAGCTACCGACAGAGCACAGATACGCAGTATTTT. The chain uses TRBV21-1 and TRBJ2-3; the DNA was not used to check the table's D call, TRBD1. TRBV21-1 counts as a pseudogene. This CDR3 region has 14 residues.

This chain connects TRBV3-1 (or the pseudogene TRBV3-2) to TRBJ2-2, with D perhaps TRBD1 (5 bases). Germline V CDR1 and CDR2: LGHDT, YNNKEL (reference sequence). CDR3 size: 16 residues. Trimming stripped 4 bases from V and 1 base from J, with 13 bases between. CDR3 loop: CASSRQGVLNTGELFF. CDR3 nucleotides: TGTGCCAGCAGCCGCCAAGGGGTCCTGAACACCGGGGAGCTGTTTTTT.

CDR3 in amino acids: CASRLARGLPYEQYF. In DNA, the CDR3 is TGTGCAAGTCGCTTAGCCAGGGGCCTCCCCTACGAGCAGTACTTC. The genes are TRBV12-2 and TRBJ2-7; the table names TRBD1, a call not compared with the DNA. TRBV12-2 is shown as a pseudogene. CDR3 length equals 15 residues.

The chain recombines TRBV4-2 with TRBJ1-6; D uncertain. This CDR3 region has 13 residues. The ends were cut back, 5 bases at V and 9 bases at J, with 11 bases in the middle. Per the germline V gene, CDR1 is LGHNA and CDR2 is YNFKEQ. The CDR3 loop reads CASSAEVSSPLHF. DNA for the CDR3: TGTGCCAGCAGCGCGGAGGTGAGTTCACCCCTCCACTTT.

The J gene is TRBJ2-7, the V gene TRBV6-1, with D possibly matching TRBD2 (5 bases). This CDR3 comprises 16 residues. Germline CDR1 is MNHNS and CDR2 is SASEGT. V was trimmed by 1 base and J by 3 bases, leaving 16 bases between them. CDR3: CASSEEEVRVFYEQYF. The CDR3 DNA reads TGTGCCAGCAGTGAAGAGGAGGTAAGGGTATTCTACGAGCAGTACTTC.

The chain joins TRBV7-6 to TRBJ2-7, with TRBD2 identical over 9 bases. There are 16 residues in the CDR3. The germline V gene encodes CDR1 SGHVS and CDR2 FNYEAQ. Germline trimming cut 6 bases from V and 3 bases from J; bases unmatched to any gene: 12. The CDR3 here is CASRPLAGPPNYEQYF. The CDR3, as DNA: TGTGCCAGCAGGCCCCTAGCGGGACCCCCAAACTACGAGCAGTACTTC.

This sequence joins TRBV18 and TRBJ2-5; possible D gene TRBD1, 5 bases. The CDR3 contains 14 residues. V was trimmed by 2 bases and J by 5 bases, leaving 12 bases between them. Germline V lookup: CDR1 KGHSH, CDR2 LQKENI. This chain's CDR3 is CASSPLGAEETQYF. The CDR3 bases are TGTGCCAGCTCACCATTAGGGGCTGAGGAGACCCAGTACTTC.

The chain employs TRBV5-1 and TRBJ2-2, with D possibly TRBD1 on 5 matching bases. CDR1 and CDR2 from the germline V gene are SGHRS and YFSETQ. CDR3 length: 15 residues. Trimming took 4 bases from V and 0 from J, leaving 10 bases between them. This CDR3 is CASSAGPPNTGELFF. In DNA form, the CDR3 reads TGCGCCAGCAGCGCAGGGCCTCCGAACACCGGGGAGCTGTTTTTT.

This clone has just one count. The CDR3 coding sequence is TGTGCCAGTTCCCGTGAGGCCCTAAACACTGAAGCTTTCTTT. Translating gives CASSREALNTEAFF. V gene TRBV6-6 combines with J gene TRBJ1-1; no definite D call. Germline CDR1 MNHNY, CDR2 SVGAGI (reference sequence). Trimming pared 9 bases from V and 2 bases from J, leaving 16 bases between. CDR3 length: 14 amino acids.

The gene calls are TRBV7-2 and TRBJ1-3, with unresolved D. Trimming removed 0 bases at V and 0 bases at J, with 12 bases between. The CDR3 runs to 17 residues. The germline CDR1 and CDR2 sequences are SGHTA and FQGNSA. The CDR3 loop is CASSLAFGGSSGNTIYF. The CDR3 DNA is TGTGCCAGCAGCTTAGCTTTCGGCGGGAGCTCTGGAAACACCATATATTTT.

The genes are TRBV18 and TRBJ2-5; D is possibly TRBD1 (5 bases). CDR1 and CDR2 from the germline V gene are KGHSH and LQKENI. The CDR3 consists of 12 residues. V was shortened by 6 bases and J by 5 bases, with 10 bases between the two germline ends. The CDR3 sequence: CASSSNRETQYF. The CDR3 DNA sequence: TGTGCCAGCTCCTCCAACAGGGAGACCCAGTACTTC.